These T cell receptor beta chains were read from a single sample in a study of response to subunit inactivated influenza vaccine. MiXCR, applied by TCRdb to the RT-PCR reads, yields one record per CDR3 protein. The sample lists more than 700,000 distinct CDR3 sequences; 21% were seen once. The material was PBMCs from blood, obtained more than 4 days after vaccination. Every receptor here comes from a man aged 50 to 59 who received an inactivated influenza vaccine. Each CDR3 is given with its conserved first and last residue. A D gene is named only where the DNA matches it firmly. Not every row has a clone size; where given, it reads once, few, many or a size class.

TRBJ2-3 NA 17 TRBV11-3 TRBD2 TGTGCCAGCAGCTCCGGGGGCGCTAGCGGGAGAGCCGATACGCAGTATTTT CASSSGGASGRADTQYF
TRBJ2-7 NA 14 TRBV6-5 NA TGTGCCAGCAGTTCCCAAGGGTGGTCCTACGAGCAGTACTTC CASSSQGWSYEQYF
TRBJ2-2 few 14 TRBV6-5 NA TGTGCCAGCAGTTACTCGAACCCCAACCGGGAGCTGTTTTTT CASSYSNPNRELFF
TRBJ2-3 few 18 TRBV4-3 TRBD1 TGCGCCAGCAGCCAGGGGACCACGGGACAGGCCAGCACAGATACGCAGTATTTT CASSQGTTGQASTDTQYF
TRBJ2-7 few 14 TRBV10-2 NA TGCGCCAGCAGTGAAAACAGGGTCCCCTACGAGCAGTACTTC CASSENRVPYEQYF
TRBJ2-1 few 13 TRBV19 TRBD2 TGTGCCAGTAGTCTAGCTAGCGGAAATGAGCAGTTCTTC CASSLASGNEQFF
TRBJ2-7 few 14 TRBV7-9 NA TGTGCCAGCAGCTTAACAGCGGACTCCTACGAGCAGTACTTC CASSLTADSYEQYF
TRBJ2-2 few 16 TRBV24-1 NA TGTGCCACCACCTCTGGAGGCTGGGGGGACACCGGGGAGCTGTTTTTT CATTSGGWGDTGELFF
TRBJ2-1 few 17 TRBV5-1 TRBD2 TGCGCCAGCAGCCAGGGACTAGCGGGGGCCCACTACAATGAGCAGTTCTTC CASSQGLAGAHYNEQFF
TRBJ1-6 NA 15 TRBV6-4 NA TGTGCCAGCAGCCTCGAACAAGGGGAGAATTCACCCCTCCACTTT CASSLEQGENSPLHF
TRBJ2-7 many 13 TRBV2 NA TGTGCCAGCAATGCCGCGTTCCTCTACGAGCAGTACTTC CASNAAFLYEQYF
TRBJ2-3 NA 16 TRBV4-3 NA TGCGCCAGCAGCCAAGGGGGAGGACCGACCACAGATACGCAGTATTTT CASSQGGGPTTDTQYF
TRBJ2-7 few 13 TRBV7-2 NA TGTGCCAGCAGCCTAAGGCTCGAGGACGAGCAGTACTTC CASSLRLEDEQYF
TRBJ1-1 few 14 TRBV14 NA TGTGCCAGCAGCCAATATGGGATGGGCACTGAAGCTTTCTTT CASSQYGMGTEAFF
TRBJ2-1 few 14 TRBV20-1 TRBD1 TGCAGTGCTACGACAGGGAATAACTACAATGAGCAGTTCTTC CSATTGNNYNEQFF
TRBJ2-3 few 15 TRBV5-8 NA TGTGCCAGCAGCTTGGAACTCCGTAGCACAGATACGCAGTATTTT CASSLELRSTDTQYF
TRBJ2-7 few 16 TRBV12-3/TRBV12-4 TRBD1 TGTGCCAGCAGCCGCGGTGCTGACAGGGGTGCCTACGAGCAGTACTTC CASSRGADRGAYEQYF
TRBJ2-7 few 13 TRBV10-3 NA TGTGCCATCAGTGAGGGGCAGGGGAGCGAGCAGTACTTC CAISEGQGSEQYF
TRBJ2-1 few 15 TRBV20-1 NA TGCAGTGCTATAGAGCCTAGCAGAACCTACAATGAGCAGTTCTTC CSAIEPSRTYNEQFF
TRBJ2-3 NA 15 TRBV15 TRBD1 TGTGCCACCAGCAGAGATGGACAGGGAACAGATACGCAGTATTTT CATSRDGQGTDTQYF
TRBJ2-5 many 11 TRBV12-3/TRBV12-4 NA TGTGCCAGCAGTAATAAAGAGACCCAGTACTTC CASSNKETQYF
TRBJ2-3 few 15 TRBV10-3 TRBD1 TGTGCCATCACCGCGAGGACAGGGCGCACAGATACGCAGTATTTT CAITARTGRTDTQYF
TRBJ2-1 NA 14 TRBV20-1 TRBD1 TGCAGTGCTAGTCGGGACAGGGGATACAATGAGCAGTTCTTC CSASRDRGYNEQFF
TRBJ2-7 few 15 TRBV27 TRBD1 TGTGCCAGCAGTTCTAGGGGACAGTTTACCTACGAGCAGTACTTC CASSSRGQFTYEQYF
TRBJ2-2 few 14 TRBV20-1 NA TGCAGTGCTAGAAGCCCCCAGGGAGCCGGGGAGCTGTTTTTT CSARSPQGAGELFF
TRBJ1-3 NA 15 TRBV6-1 NA TGTGCCAGCAGTGATGGGGGGGGCACTGGAAACACCATATATTTT CASSDGGGTGNTIYF
TRBJ1-6 many 15 TRBV7-2 TRBD1 TGTGCCAGCAGAACCTGGGACAGTAATAATTCACCCCTCCACTTT CASRTWDSNNSPLHF
TRBJ1-4 NA 17 TRBV28 NA TGTGCCAGCAGTCCTCGGTGGTTCGGGACAACTAATGAAAAACTGTTTTTT CASSPRWFGTTNEKLFF
TRBJ2-3 NA 13 TRBV6-2/TRBV6-3 NA TGTGCCAGCATCAAGAGGGTCGAAGATACGCAGTATTTT CASIKRVEDTQYF
TRBJ2-2 NA 16 TRBV11-2 TRBD1 TGTGCCAGCAGCGCGCGCGGGACAGGGAGGACCGGGGAGCTGTTTTTT CASSARGTGRTGELFF
TRBJ2-1 NA 13 TRBV3-1 NA TGTGCCAGCAGCCACACTAGGTACAATGAGCAGTTCTTC CASSHTRYNEQFF
TRBJ2-1 NA 13 TRBV27 TRBD2 TGTGCCAGCAGTTCCCCAAGGACTAGCGAGCAGTTCTTC CASSSPRTSEQFF
TRBJ1-5 NA 14 TRBV10-3 NA TGTGCCATCAGCCCGGACGGTAGCAATCAGCCCCAGCATTTT CAISPDGSNQPQHF
TRBJ2-5 NA 18 TRBV14 TRBD2 TGTGCCAGCAGCAGCAGACTAGCGGGAGGACTACAGGGAGAGACCCAGTACTTC CASSSRLAGGLQGETQYF
TRBJ2-1 NA 15 TRBV19 NA TGTGCCAGTAGTATCGGAGACGAACCCACGGATGAGCAGTTCTTC CASSIGDEPTDEQFF
TRBJ2-3 few 17 TRBV20-1 NA TGCAGTGCTAGAGATGAGAGTCGGGACTGGTGGAGGACGGCGCAGTATTTT CSARDESRDWWRTAQYF
TRBJ1-1 NA 14 TRBV7-9 NA TGTGCCAGCAGCTTATTATCCGGGAACACTGAAGCTTTCTTT CASSLLSGNTEAFF
TRBJ1-6 few 15 TRBV20-1 TRBD1 TGCAGTGCTAGTCCTCAGGGGGCCTATAATTCACCCCTCCACTTT CSASPQGAYNSPLHF
TRBJ2-2 few 14 TRBV29-1 NA TGCAGCGTTGTTTGGGGGCGTGGCACCGGGGAGCTGTTTTTT CSVVWGRGTGELFF
TRBJ2-1 few 14 TRBV29-1 NA TGCAGCGTTGAAGTGGAAGCCTCCTACAATGAGCAGTTCTTC CSVEVEASYNEQFF
TRBJ2-7 NA 13 TRBV9 NA TGTGCCACCGCCCCGGGCAACCTCTACGAGCAGTACTTC CATAPGNLYEQYF
TRBJ2-1 NA 18 TRBV3-1 NA TGTGCCAGCAGCCAAGGGTCTGGGTCCATGGGCTCCTACAATGAGCAGTTCTTC CASSQGSGSMGSYNEQFF
TRBJ1-2 NA 15 TRBV4-2 NA TGTGCCAGCAGCCAAGAGTCAGCGAACTTGTATGGCTACACCTTC CASSQESANLYGYTF
TRBJ1-2 NA 14 TRBV14 TRBD1 TGTGCCAGCAGCCAAGCAGGGGGCTACTATGGCTACACCTTC CASSQAGGYYGYTF
TRBJ2-2 NA 13 TRBV12-3/TRBV12-4 NA TGTGCCAGCACCTTGCCCCGCACCGGGGAGCTGTTTTTT CASTLPRTGELFF
TRBJ2-1 NA 16 TRBV13 TRBD2 TGTGCCAGCAGCTCCCTTAAGGGGACTAGCGACAATGAGCAGTTCTTC CASSSLKGTSDNEQFF
TRBJ2-4 few 16 TRBV6-1 NA TGTGCCAGCACCCCCCCCGGGGGTGGAGCCAAAAACATTCAGTACTTC CASTPPGGGAKNIQYF
TRBJ1-2 few 13 TRBV15 NA TGTGCCACCTCTTTAGATTGGACAGAAGCCTACACCTTC CATSLDWTEAYTF
TRBJ1-5 NA 13 TRBV12-3/TRBV12-4 NA TGTGCCAGCAGTGTCGACAGAACTCAGCCCCAGCATTTT CASSVDRTQPQHF
TRBJ2-7 NA 14 TRBV7-9 NA TGTGCCAGCAGCTTAGTTGTGACAGACTACGAGCAGTACTTC CASSLVVTDYEQYF
TRBJ2-3 few 15 TRBV6-4 NA TGTGCCAGCAGTGACCGGTCGGCTAGCACAGATACGCAGTATTTT CASSDRSASTDTQYF
TRBJ2-1 few 15 TRBV12-3/TRBV12-4 NA TGTGCCAGCAGTTCCCGGCGATCGGGCTACAATGAGCAGTTCTTC CASSSRRSGYNEQFF
TRBJ2-1 few 15 TRBV20-1 TRBD1 TGCAGTGCTACCACGGGGACAGGGGGGTACAATGAGCAGTTCTTC CSATTGTGGYNEQFF
TRBJ2-1 NA 16 TRBV4-3 TRBD2 TGCGCCAGCAGCCAGGGACTAGCGGGAGAAGCGAATGAGCAGTTCTTC CASSQGLAGEANEQFF
TRBJ2-2 NA 15 TRBV9 TRBD1 TGTGCCAGCAGCGGGGGGACAGGGAAAGGCGGGGAGCTGTTTTTT CASSGGTGKGGELFF
TRBJ2-5 NA 13 TRBV29-1 NA TGCAGCGTTGGTTTAGGGACGGTGGAGACCCAGTACTTC CSVGLGTVETQYF
TRBJ2-5 NA 14 TRBV28 NA TGTGCCAGCAGTTTATCTGGGGGCACAGAGACCCAGTACTTC CASSLSGGTETQYF